This T cell receptor beta chain was observed in a study of T cell changes during pregnancy in multiple sclerosis. The CDR3 sequence is 17 residues long. Germline-derived CDR1 and CDR2 are MNHEY and SMNVEV (reference sequence). V lost 7 bases, J lost 4 bases, and 14 bases stayed unmatched. Clones were read by immunoSEQ multiplex PCR, and TCRdb kept only the in-frame ones, dropping some. The sample lists roughly 90,000 clones, approximately 90% occurring once. The genes are TRBV27 and TRBJ2-3; TRBD2 aligns across 10 bases. The sequence derives from a female donor with multiple sclerosis, enrolled in a pregnancy study. The sequenced sample was peripheral blood, obtained before pregnancy. Here the CDR3 reads CASTPPSGLAGADTQYF. DNA for the CDR3: TGTGCCAGCACCCCCCCCAGTGGCCTAGCGGGAGCAGATACGCAGTATTTT.